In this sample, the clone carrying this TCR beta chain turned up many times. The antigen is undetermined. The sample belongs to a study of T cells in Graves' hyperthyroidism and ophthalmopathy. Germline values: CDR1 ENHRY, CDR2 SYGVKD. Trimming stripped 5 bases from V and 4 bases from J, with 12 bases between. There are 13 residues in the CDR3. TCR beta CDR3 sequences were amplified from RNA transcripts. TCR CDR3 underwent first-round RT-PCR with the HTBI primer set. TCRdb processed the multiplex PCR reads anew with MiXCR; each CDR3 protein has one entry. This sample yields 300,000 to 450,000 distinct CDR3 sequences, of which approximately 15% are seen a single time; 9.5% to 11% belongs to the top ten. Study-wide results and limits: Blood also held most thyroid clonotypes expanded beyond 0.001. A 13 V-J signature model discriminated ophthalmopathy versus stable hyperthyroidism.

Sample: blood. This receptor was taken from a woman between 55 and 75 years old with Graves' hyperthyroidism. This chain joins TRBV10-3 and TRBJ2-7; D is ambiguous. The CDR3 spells CAISPGPPYEQYF. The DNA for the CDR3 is TGTGCCATCAGTCCGGGCCCGCCGTACGAGCAGTACTTC.